The T cell receptor beta chain under discussion was sequenced for a study of T cell responses to AZD1222 COVID-19 vaccine. A remark on this clone: What it binds is unknown.

Study observations and caveats: The sample set comprised mostly white British donors with more females, and clonal diversity was possibly underestimated. Per reports, nearly half of all spike-specific TCRs target regions that are unmutated in variants. Regions 160-218 and 743-854 held dominance among vaccine-associated CD4 TCRs, which spanned spike.

This table comes from immunoSEQ multiplex PCR, and its TCRdb copy is limited to in-frame clones, with some not included. The data contain more than 150,000 clones, around 86% of them singletons. This receptor was taken from an adult in good health. The specimen was peripheral blood, collected on day 0 of MenACWY control vaccination.

CDR3 region: CASRGTLTYNSPLHF. CDR3 coding DNA: TGTGCCAGCAGGGGGACACTCACCTATAATTCACCCCTCCACTTT. This chain joins TRBV11-3 and TRBJ1-6, with D perhaps TRBD1 (6 bases). The CDR3 covers 15 residues. Trimming took 6 bases from V and 2 from J, leaving 11 bases between them. Germline V gene lookup returns CDR1 SGHNT and CDR2 YENEEA.